Included here is one T cell receptor (beta chain) sequence, with context. Its antigen is still unknown. Sequencing used immunoSEQ multiplex PCR; TCRdb keeps in-frame clones, though not all of them. The sample carries 90,000 to 120,000 clones, around 92% recorded once. The data were obtained in a study of siplizumab effects on memory and regulatory T cells. The study, taken as a whole, reports: In siplizumab cultures, the suppressive function of proliferating Tregs remained unconfirmed. The mean Treg-derived percentage of mappable alloreactive CD4+ clones was 55% to 80% with siplizumab compared with 25% to 30% in controls. Alloreactive sequences whose origin lay in unstimulated CD4+ memory cells were significantly reduced by siplizumab.

CDR1 is SNHLY, CDR2 FYNNEI, per germline. Trimming at V came to 6 bases and at J to 2 bases, leaving 5 bases not matched to a gene. The CDR3 is 16 residues long. This TCR derives from a human donor in good health. Some clones in this sample may be carry-over from other donors' samples. Material for sequencing was CD4+ T cells sorted from blood. The J gene is TRBJ2-3, the V gene TRBV2; TRBD2 matches 13 bases. The CDR3 coding sequence is TGTGCCAGCAGGCCGGGACTAGCGGGAATCACAGATACGCAGTATTTT. This codes for CASRPGLAGITDTQYF.